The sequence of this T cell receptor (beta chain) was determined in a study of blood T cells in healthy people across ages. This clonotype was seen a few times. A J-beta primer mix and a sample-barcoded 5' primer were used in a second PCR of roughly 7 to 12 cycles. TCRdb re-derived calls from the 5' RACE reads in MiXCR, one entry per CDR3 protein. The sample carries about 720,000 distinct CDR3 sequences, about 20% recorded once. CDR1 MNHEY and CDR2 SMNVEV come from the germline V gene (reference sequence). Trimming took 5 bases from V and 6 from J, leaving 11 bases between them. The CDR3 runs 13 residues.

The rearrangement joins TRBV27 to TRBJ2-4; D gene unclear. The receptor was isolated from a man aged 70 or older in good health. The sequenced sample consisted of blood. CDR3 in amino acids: CASSLRSTNIQYF. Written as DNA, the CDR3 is TGTGCCAGCAGTCTCCGGAGCACAAACATTCAGTACTTC.